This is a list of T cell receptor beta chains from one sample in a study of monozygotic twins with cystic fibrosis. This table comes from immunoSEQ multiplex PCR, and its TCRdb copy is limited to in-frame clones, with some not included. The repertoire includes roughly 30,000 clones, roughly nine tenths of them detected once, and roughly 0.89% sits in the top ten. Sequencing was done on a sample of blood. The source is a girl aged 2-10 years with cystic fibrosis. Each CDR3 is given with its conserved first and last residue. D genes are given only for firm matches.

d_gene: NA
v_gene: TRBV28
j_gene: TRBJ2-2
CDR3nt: TGTGCCAGCAGAAGTAGGGTGGGGGAGCTGTTTTTT
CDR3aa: CASRSRVGELFF

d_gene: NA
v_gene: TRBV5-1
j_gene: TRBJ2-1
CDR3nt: TGCGCCAGCCATGACCCCGGCGATGAGCAGTTCTTC
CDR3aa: CASHDPGDEQFF

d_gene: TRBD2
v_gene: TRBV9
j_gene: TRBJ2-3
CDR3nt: TGTGCCAGCAGCGTAGAAGAAGCGGGGGCTGGAGATACGCAGTATTTT
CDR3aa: CASSVEEAGAGDTQYF

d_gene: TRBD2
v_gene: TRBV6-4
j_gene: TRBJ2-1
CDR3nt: TGTGCCAGCAGTCCGGGGACTAGCGGGGACGATGAGCAGTTCTTC
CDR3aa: CASSPGTSGDDEQFF

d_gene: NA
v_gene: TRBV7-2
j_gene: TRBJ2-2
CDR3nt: TGTGCCAGCAGCTTAAGGGCCACGCAACGTGCAACCGGGGAGCTGTTTTTT
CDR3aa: CASSLRATQRATGELFF

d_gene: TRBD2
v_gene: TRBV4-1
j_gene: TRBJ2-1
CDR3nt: TGCGCCAGCAGCCAAGATGGGGCTAGCGGGAGCTCCTACAATGAGCAGTTCTTC
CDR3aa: CASSQDGASGSSYNEQFF

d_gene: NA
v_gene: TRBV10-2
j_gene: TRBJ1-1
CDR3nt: TGCGCCAGCAGTGAGTCTATCGTGAACACTGAAGCTTTCTTT
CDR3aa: CASSESIVNTEAFF

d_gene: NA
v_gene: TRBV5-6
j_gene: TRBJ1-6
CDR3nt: TGTGCCAGCAGGAAGTTCGGAACGCAGAATTCACCCCTCCACTTT
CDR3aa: CASRKFGTQNSPLHF

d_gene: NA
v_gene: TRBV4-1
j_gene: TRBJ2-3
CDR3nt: TGCGCCAGCAGCCAAGAGCGGGGTACGCAGTATTTT
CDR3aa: CASSQERGTQYF

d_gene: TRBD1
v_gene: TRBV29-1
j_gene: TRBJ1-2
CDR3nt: TGCAGCGCCTCCGGGACAGGGTATGGCTACACCTTC
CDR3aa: CSASGTGYGYTF